Below are 29 T cell receptor beta chains sequenced from a single sample in a study of human T cells and chemical hapten exposure. Each cDNA molecule in the library carried unique molecular identifiers. TCRdb recomputed calls from the reads with MiXCR, one row per CDR3 protein. The repertoire includes about 120,000 distinct CDR3 sequences, 6.5% to 10% of them detected once, and 1.4% sits in the top ten. Whole blood that had not been fractionated was the source of extracted total RNA. The specimen was whole blood. These receptors all come from a human donor in good health. Some clones in this sample may be carry-over from other donors' samples.

In this sample, this clonotype turned up a few times. V usage is TRBV27 and J usage is TRBJ2-3; D unresolved. V lost 6 bases, J lost 4 bases, and 11 bases lay in between. In germline, CDR1 is MNHEY, CDR2 SMNVEV (reference sequence). The CDR3 is 13 residues long. The CDR3 nucleotides read TGTGCCAGCAGGCCCCCCGGCCCAGATACGCAGTATTTT. This translates into CASRPPGPDTQYF.

This clonotype turned up a few times. The chain recombines TRBV5-6 with TRBJ2-5; a possible D gene is TRBD2 (6 bases). This CDR3 is built from 14 residues. The V and J ends lost 2 bases and 5 bases respectively, with 13 bases between them. CDR1 and CDR2 (germline): SGHDT, YYEEEE. Here the CDR3 DNA reads TGTGCCAGCAGCTTAGGTAGTCGGGGGGAGACCCAGTACTTC. Encoded protein: CASSLGSRGETQYF.

In this sample, this clonotype turned up a few times. The chain carries TRBV7-3 and TRBJ1-1, with D possibly being TRBD1 (6 bases). CDR3 length: 15 residues. The ends were cut back, 0 bases at V and 1 base at J, with 9 bases in the middle. From germline, CDR1 is SGHTA and CDR2 FQGTGA. Here the CDR3 DNA reads TGTGCCAGCAGCTTAACGGCCAGGGGGAACACTGAAGCTTTCTTT. Its translation is CASSLTARGNTEAFF.

This clonotype was recorded at least ten times. The chain carries TRBV10-1 and TRBJ2-7; 7 bases are a match to TRBD2. Germline V gives CDR1 WNHNN, CDR2 SYGVQD (reference sequence). This CDR3 comprises 13 residues. The V and J ends lost 5 bases and 4 bases, in that order; junction bases with no gene match: 5. CDR3 sequence reads: CASSSDGGYEQYF. As DNA, the CDR3 is TGCGCCAGCAGTTCCGACGGGGGGTACGAGCAGTACTTC.

The chain is built from TRBV19 and TRBJ2-3; D gene ambiguous. V was clipped by 5 bases and J by 3 bases, with 3 bases between them. The CDR3 contains 11 residues. The germline CDR1 and CDR2 sequences are LNHDA and SQIVND (reference sequence). The CDR3 region is CASSYTDTQYF. For the CDR3, the DNA is TGTGCCAGTAGTTATACAGATACGCAGTATTTT.

The chain joins TRBV5-8 to TRBJ1-1; D is unresolved. V was shortened by 1 base and J by 6 bases, with 16 bases between the two germline ends. The CDR3 extends over 15 amino acids. Germline CDR1 is SGHTS and CDR2 is YDEGEE. DNA of the CDR3: TGTGCCAGCAGCTTGTATTCAGTGGCGGTCCCTGAAGCTTTCTTT. This codes for CASSLYSVAVPEAFF.

This clonotype was recorded many times. V is TRBV7-9 and J is TRBJ1-1; D not certain. Trimming took off 4 bases at V and 0 bases at J, with 12 bases between the two ends. This CDR3 comprises 15 residues. In germline, CDR1 is SEHNR, CDR2 FQNEAQ (reference sequence). CDR3 loop: CASSSRTVMNTEAFF. CDR3 DNA sequence: TGTGCCAGCAGCTCCCGGACCGTCATGAACACTGAAGCTTTCTTT.

The V and J genes are TRBV5-1 and TRBJ2-7; TRBD1 matches 8 bases. From germline, CDR1 is SGHRS and CDR2 YFSETQ. The CDR3 covers 14 residues. Unmatched junction bases numbered 6, after V lost 1 base and J lost 6 bases. The CDR3 spells CASSLSTGEGEQYF. Here the CDR3 DNA reads TGCGCCAGCAGCTTGTCGACAGGGGAAGGCGAGCAGTACTTC. Drawing the rest from reference TRBV5-1 and TRBJ2-7, the complete variable domain is KAGVTQTPRYLIKTRGQQVTLSCSPISGHRSVSWYQQTPGQGLQFLFEYFSETQRNKGNFPGRFSGRQFSNSRSEMNVSTLELGDSALYLCASSLSTGEGEQYFGPGTRLTVT.

Ten or more counts support this clonotype. The gene calls are TRBV29-1 and TRBJ2-5; 10 nucleotides line up with TRBD2. This CDR3 is built from 15 residues. Per germline, CDR1 SQVTM and CDR2 ANQGSEA. The ends lost 4 bases at V and 4 bases at J; junction bases unmatched: 9. The CDR3 nucleotides read TGCAGCGTTGGGGCTAGCGGGAGAAGGTCAGAGACCCAGTACTTC. Protein sequence: CSVGASGRRSETQYF.

This clonotype was detected only a few times. This rearrangement joins TRBV5-1 to TRBJ2-1; TRBD2 matches 12 bases. J lost 7 bases, V lost 2 bases, and 10 bases had no gene match. Per the germline V gene, CDR1 is SGHRS and CDR2 is YFSETQ. This CDR3 is 17 amino acids long. The CDR3 here is CASSLGLAGGFGNEQFF. CDR3 nucleotide sequence: TGCGCCAGCAGCTTAGGCCTAGCGGGAGGGTTCGGAAATGAGCAGTTCTTC.

This chain connects TRBV24-1 to TRBJ2-1, with 10 nucleotides matching TRBD1. The CDR3 sequence is 15 residues long. Trimming at V came to 4 bases and at J to 7 bases, leaving 6 bases not matched to a gene. From germline, CDR1 is KGHDR and CDR2 SFDVKD. DNA of the CDR3: TGTGCCACCAGTGACACGGGACAGGGGTCGAATGAGCAGTTCTTC. As protein: CATSDTGQGSNEQFF.

This clonotype was observed many times. The V call is TRBV7-6, the J call TRBJ1-5; the match to TRBD1 covers 7 bases. The V gene end was trimmed by 1 base and the J gene end by 3 bases; junction bases not matched to a gene: 6. The germline V gene encodes CDR1 SGHVS and CDR2 FNYEAQ. The CDR3 contains 16 residues. The CDR3 DNA reads TGTGCCAGCAGCTTAGGACCACAGGGGAACAATCAGCCCCAGCATTTT. This encodes CASSLGPQGNNQPQHF.

This clonotype occurred a few times. The rearrangement joins TRBV11-2 to TRBJ2-2, with D perhaps TRBD2 (5 bases). The V end was cut by 0 bases, the J end by 0 bases, with 14 bases between. The CDR3 is made up of 18 amino acids. Germline-derived CDR1 and CDR2 are SGHAT and FQNNGV. The CDR3 here is CASSLDIAQTTNTGELFF. The DNA for the CDR3 is TGTGCCAGCAGCTTAGATATAGCGCAAACCACGAACACCGGGGAGCTGTTTTTT.

Points on this clonotype: Germline is not matched at one junction end, which may reflect a read error. The chain carries TRBV6-2 or TRBV6-3 and TRBJ1-5, with 10 bases fitting TRBD1. Germline V lookup: CDR1 MNHEY, CDR2 SVGEGT. This CDR3 spans 19 amino acids. CDR3 amino acids: CASRYYRDRGSSSNQPQHF. CDR3 nucleotide sequence: TGTGCCAGCAGATACTACCGGGACAGGGGTTCTAGTAGCAATCAGCCCCAGCATTTT.

This clonotype was seen many times. This rearrangement joins TRBV7-9 to TRBJ2-7; D might be TRBD2 (6 bases). Deletions cut 2 bases from V and 6 bases from J, with 20 bases between. The V gene's germline CDR1 is SEHNR and CDR2 FQNEAQ (reference sequence). The CDR3 loop spans 16 amino acids. The chain's CDR3 is CASSLQRRGREAEQYF. Here the CDR3 DNA reads TGTGCCAGCAGCTTACAACGGCGGGGCAGGGAGGCCGAGCAGTACTTC.

V and J are TRBV2 and TRBJ2-1, with 9 bases aligning to TRBD2. This CDR3 region has 14 residues. J gave up 6 bases and V 2 bases, and 2 bases lay outside the gene matches. Looked up from germline, CDR1 is SNHLY and CDR2 is FYNNEI. CDR3 DNA sequence: TGTGCCAGCAGTGAACTAGCGGGGATCAATGAGCAGTTCTTC. Its translation is CASSELAGINEQFF.

A few counts support this clonotype. This may be a read error, as it is one base from a much larger clone. This chain connects TRBV27 to TRBJ1-2, with D unclear. This CDR3 comprises 13 residues. V dropped 2 bases and J dropped 0 bases, with 4 bases sitting between them. Per the germline V gene, CDR1 is MNHEY and CDR2 is SMNVEV (reference sequence). CDR3 amino acids: CASSLTANYGYTF. The CDR3, as DNA: TGTGCCAGCAGTTTAACAGCTAACTATGGCTACACCTTC.

This clonotype showed up just a few times. The chain employs TRBV18 and TRBJ1-2; D is uncertain. Germline V CDR1 and CDR2: KGHSH, LQKENI. The CDR3 sequence is 13 residues long. Trimming stripped 1 base from V and 8 bases from J, with 11 bases between. As DNA, the CDR3 is TGTGCCAGCTCACCACAGGAGTATGGAGGCTACACCTTC. This encodes CASSPQEYGGYTF.

This clonotype has ten or more counts. This chain links TRBV23-1 with TRBJ2-3; D is undetermined. Being an ORF, TRBV23-1 has a function that is uncertain. Between the trimmed V and J ends, which lost 0 bases and 4 bases, there was a span of 8 bases. The CDR3 is made up of 14 amino acids. The DNA of the CDR3 is TGCGCCAGCAGTCAATCGGTAGCTCCAGATACGCAGTATTTT. Translation gives CASSQSVAPDTQYF.

This clonotype was recorded a few times. J is TRBJ2-7 and V is TRBV12-3 or TRBV12-4; TRBD1 aligns across 8 bases. V lost 6 bases and J lost 5; bases outside the gene matches: 9. The CDR3 spans 14 residues. CDR3 nucleotide sequence: TGTGCCAGCAGGCAGGCCGGGACAGGAGACGAGCAGTACTTC. Its protein product is CASRQAGTGDEQYF.

This clonotype has just a few counts. The chain employs TRBV6-1 and TRBJ2-7; D possibly corresponds to TRBD1 (6 bases). The length of the CDR3 is 14 residues. CDR1 and CDR2 (germline): MNHNS, SASEGT. V lost 4 bases to trimming and J lost 2 bases, with 12 bases between them. The CDR3 sequence: CASSGGQTTYEQYF. Written as DNA, the CDR3 is TGTGCCAGCAGTGGCGGACAGACCACCTACGAGCAGTACTTC.

This clonotype was observed many times. The V and J genes are TRBV9 and TRBJ1-1; 8 nucleotides agree with TRBD1. CDR1 SGDLS and CDR2 YYNGEE come from the germline V gene. The CDR3 loop spans 14 amino acids. V was clipped by 3 bases and J by 5 bases; unmatched bases: 6. In DNA form, the CDR3 reads TGTGCCAGCAGCGCAGGACAGGGTAGAACTGAAGCTTTCTTT. Translation: CASSAGQGRTEAFF.

The V gene is TRBV6-2 or TRBV6-3, the J gene TRBJ2-7; 10 bases are shared with TRBD1. Losses at the gene ends were 6 bases for V and 2 bases for J; bases not matched to a gene: 13. Per germline, CDR1 MNHEY and CDR2 SVGEGT. This CDR3 has 17 amino acids. The CDR3 is CASSEAFGTGVTYEQYF. CDR3 sequence (DNA): TGTGCCAGCAGCGAGGCGTTCGGGACAGGGGTTACCTACGAGCAGTACTTC.

The chain recombines TRBV24-1 with TRBJ2-2; 12 bases agree with TRBD2. Germline V gene data show CDR1 as KGHDR and CDR2 as SFDVKD. The CDR3 length is 14 residues. The V segment lost 9 bases and the J segment 13 bases; nucleotides outside the gene matches: 11. DNA for the CDR3: TGTGCCACCTCCGGGACTAGCGGGCCGGAGGGGCTGTTTTTT. Its protein product is CATSGTSGPEGLFF.

This clonotype was seen many times. The chain carries TRBV5-1 and TRBJ2-1; TRBD2 might be the D (6 bases). CDR1 is SGHRS and CDR2 is YFSETQ in the germline V gene. V gave up 2 bases and J gave up 1 base, with 16 bases separating them. The CDR3 runs 17 residues. DNA for the CDR3: TGCGCCAGCAGCTTCATGGGGGTCGGGGGTTCCTACAATGAGCAGTTCTTC. The encoded protein is CASSFMGVGGSYNEQFF.

This clonotype was seen more than once but under ten times. This chain connects TRBV5-1 to TRBJ1-3; unclear D gene. This CDR3 contains 15 residues. V was clipped by 3 bases and J by 0 bases, with 10 bases between them. CDR1 is SGHRS, CDR2 YFSETQ, per germline. CDR3 nucleotides: TGCGCCAGCAGCTACTGGCCAGGCTCTGGAAACACCATATATTTT. It translates to CASSYWPGSGNTIYF.

The V gene is TRBV7-6, the J gene TRBJ2-2; no firm D call. With 4 bases removed from V and 5 bases from J, the gap between germline ends came to 5 bases. The CDR3 is 12 residues long. Germline CDR1 reads SGHVS; CDR2 reads FNYEAQ. This CDR3 reads CASSYRTGELFF. CDR3 bases: TGTGCCAGCAGCTACCGGACCGGGGAGCTGTTTTTT. The full variable domain, with the rest looked up from reference TRBV7-6 and TRBJ2-2, is GAGVSQSPRYKVTKRGQDVALRCDPISGHVSLYWYRQALGQGPEFLTYFNYEAQQDKSGLPNDRFSAERPEGSISTLTIQRTEQRDSAMYRCASSYRTGELFFGEGSRLTVL.

This sequence joins TRBV6-6 and TRBJ2-1; D is ambiguous. The CDR3 has 15 residues. CDR1 and CDR2 (germline): MNHNY, SVGAGI (reference sequence). V lost 4 bases and J 4 bases, leaving 14 bases between the germline ends. CDR3: CASSLEGDEYNEQFF. CDR3 sequence (DNA): TGTGCCAGCAGTTTGGAAGGAGACGAGTACAATGAGCAGTTCTTC.

This chain joins TRBV10-3 and TRBJ1-2; weak D call: TRBD1 (6 bases). Germline CDR1 is ENHRY and CDR2 is SYGVKD. V lost 3 bases, J lost 8 bases, and 13 bases lay in between. The CDR3 runs 13 residues. The CDR3 region is CAISERGGRGYTF. Written as DNA, the CDR3 is TGTGCCATCAGTGAACGGGGGGGCAGAGGCTACACCTTC.